The clone carrying this T cell receptor beta chain was observed once. Its specificity is unknown. These data are taken from a study of cytomegalovirus exposure and HLA in healthy donors. Findings and limits, study-wide: Highest at DRB1 and lowest at HLA-C, TCR association rates differed among HLA loci in a later analysis. Confirmation was obtained in vitro that a few CMV-associated chains are specific for CMV antigens.

The PCR was carried out with 60 Vbeta primers and 13 Jbeta primers. The method was immunoSEQ multiplex PCR; TCRdb's version includes in-frame clones alone and lacks a portion of them. This sample has 200,000 or so clones; more than 65% occur once, and the top ten carry 0.6% to 0.65%. Between the trimmed V and J ends, which lost 6 bases and 8 bases, there was a span of 8 bases. Germline V gene sequence: CDR1 MDHEN, CDR2 SYDVKM. This CDR3 region has 11 residues. This TCR was sampled from a man between 18 and 35 years old in good health and CMV-seronegative. The chain links TRBV28 to TRBJ2-1; the D is unclear. Sequencing was carried out using PBMCs. The CDR3 DNA follows: TGTGCCAGCAGGCGACTTTATGAGCAGTTCTTC. This encodes CASRRLYEQFF.